This passage covers 17 T cell receptor beta chains from one sample sequenced in a study of blood T cells in healthy people across ages. Sample-barcoded 5' priming and a J-beta primer mix drove a second PCR of 7 to 11 cycles. TCRdb re-derived calls from the 5' RACE reads in MiXCR, one entry per CDR3 protein. The sample records 780,000 or so distinct CDR3 sequences, 53% being singletons. Source material: blood. Receptors originate from a man older than 75 in good health.

The V gene is TRBV25-1, the J gene TRBJ2-7, with D perhaps matching TRBD1 or TRBD2 (5 bases each). This CDR3 has 15 amino acids. V dropped 8 bases and J dropped 1 base, with 18 bases sitting between them. In germline, CDR1 is MGHDK, CDR2 SYGVNS. CDR3 in amino acids: CASSPRTGPSYEQYF. The CDR3 DNA reads as TGTGCCAGCTCCCCCAGGACGGGGCCATCCTACGAGCAGTACTTC.

This clonotype showed up just a few times. V is TRBV7-9 and J is TRBJ2-3, with D perhaps TRBD1 (6 bases). CDR3 length: 14 residues. The V gene's germline CDR1 is SEHNR and CDR2 FQNEAQ (reference sequence). The V end lost 1 base, the J end lost 7 bases, and 12 bases lay between the germline ends. The DNA for the CDR3 is TGTGCCAGCAGCTTAGAACAGGGCAGGAATACGCAGTATTTT. This gives the protein CASSLEQGRNTQYF.

This sequence joins TRBV3-1 and TRBJ2-7, with 8 bases matching TRBD2. Germline CDR1 reads LGHDT; CDR2 reads YNNKEL (reference sequence). The CDR3 has 14 residues. V shed 7 bases, J shed 2 bases, and the junction held 7 bases outside the gene matches. CDR3 loop: CASTLAGSPYEQYF. CDR3 DNA sequence: TGTGCCAGCACCTTAGCGGGATCCCCCTACGAGCAGTACTTC.

The chain employs TRBV5-1 and TRBJ2-7, with D perhaps matching TRBD1 or TRBD2 (5 bases each). CDR3 length: 17 residues. Trimming pared 4 bases from V and 0 bases from J, leaving 20 bases between. CDR1 SGHRS and CDR2 YFSETQ come from the germline V gene. CDR3 bases: TGCGCCAGCAGCGCCGACTCGGGACGGACGAGCTCCTACGAGCAGTACTTC. Its protein product is CASSADSGRTSSYEQYF.

This clonotype appeared a single time. The chain uses TRBV4-2 and TRBJ2-7; 11 bases map to TRBD2. J gave up 5 bases and V 0 bases, and 9 bases lay outside the gene matches. Per germline, CDR1 LGHNA and CDR2 YNFKEQ. This CDR3 is 17 amino acids long. CDR3 nucleotides: TGTGCCAGCAGCCAAGACCGGCCCGGGACTAGCGGACACGAGCAGTACTTC. This sequence encodes CASSQDRPGTSGHEQYF.

The chain is built from TRBV28 and TRBJ2-7, with 8 bases matching TRBD1. This CDR3 spans 16 amino acids. The germline V gene encodes CDR1 MDHEN and CDR2 SYDVKM. Trimming at V came to 0 bases and at J to 1 base, leaving 5 bases not matched to a gene. CDR3 nucleotide sequence: TGTGCCAGCAGTTTATGGGAACAGGGGGAATCCTACGAGCAGTACTTC. It is translated as CASSLWEQGESYEQYF.

This clonotype was seen only once. CDR3 DNA sequence: TGTGCCAGCACTAACCGGGGCCCCACAGATACGCAGTATTTT. Translation: CASTNRGPTDTQYF. This sequence joins TRBV7-2 and TRBJ2-3; D tentatively reads TRBD1 or TRBD2 (5 bases each). This CDR3 contains 14 residues. V lost 7 bases and J lost 2, with 13 bases in between. Germline values: CDR1 SGHTA, CDR2 FQGNSA.

The chain recombines TRBV18 with TRBJ1-6; D gene ambiguous. Trimming cost V 4 bases and J 9 bases, with 7 bases left between them. Germline assignment: CDR1 KGHSH and CDR2 LQKENI. This CDR3 region has 12 residues. The CDR3 nucleotides read TGTGCCAGCTCACGTCCCTCTTCACCCCTCCACTTT. Protein product: CASSRPSSPLHF.

This chain links TRBV28 with TRBJ2-3; a weak D match, TRBD2 (5 bases). Germline V CDR1 and CDR2: MDHEN, SYDVKM. Trimming took off 6 bases at V and 0 bases at J, with 10 bases between the two ends. The CDR3 length is 14 residues. The CDR3: CASSQRGSTDTQYF. For the CDR3, the DNA is TGTGCCAGCAGCCAACGGGGAAGCACAGATACGCAGTATTTT.

The chain has TRBV24-1 and TRBJ2-1; tentative D call: TRBD1 (8 bases). The V and J ends lost 2 bases and 5 bases respectively, with 15 bases between them. Germline V gives CDR1 KGHDR, CDR2 SFDVKD. This CDR3 spans 16 amino acids. The CDR3 region is CATSDYRGGTHNEQFF. The CDR3 nucleotides are TGTGCCACCAGTGATTACAGGGGGGGAACCCACAATGAGCAGTTCTTC.

In its sample, this clonotype was seen once. The chain is built from TRBV24-1 and TRBJ2-2; 10 bases align to TRBD2. V was clipped by 4 bases and J by 6 bases; unmatched bases: 7. Germline V gives CDR1 KGHDR, CDR2 SFDVKD. The CDR3 extends over 16 amino acids. CDR3 residues: CATSDPKREGSGELFF. CDR3 DNA: TGTGCCACCAGTGACCCCAAGCGGGAGGGATCCGGGGAGCTGTTTTTT.

The sample holds a few counts of this clonotype. The chain couples TRBV20-1 to TRBJ1-2; tentative D call: TRBD1 (5 bases). Looked up from germline, CDR1 is DFQATT and CDR2 is SNEGSKA (reference sequence). This CDR3 comprises 14 residues. Trimming left V 3 bases short and J 2 bases short, with 13 bases between. The CDR3 bases are TGCAGTGCTAGCTCGACAGCTACCAACTATGGCTACACCTTC. This encodes CSASSTATNYGYTF.

This clonotype was seen a few times. This rearrangement joins TRBV27 to TRBJ2-5, with D unresolved. The germline V gene encodes CDR1 MNHEY and CDR2 SMNVEV (reference sequence). This CDR3 is 13 amino acids long. V was clipped by 3 bases and J by 3 bases, with 8 bases between them. The CDR3, as DNA: TGTGCCAGCAGTTTTGCATGGGAAGAGACCCAGTACTTC. This translates into CASSFAWEETQYF.

This sequence joins TRBV7-9 and TRBJ2-1, with TRBD2 matching 9 bases. J gave up 3 bases and V 5 bases, and 11 bases lay outside the gene matches. The germline V gene has CDR1 SEHNR and CDR2 FQNEAQ (reference sequence). The length of the CDR3 is 17 residues. In DNA, the CDR3 is TGTGCCAGCAGCCGGACTAGCGAGAGGGCTTACTACAATGAGCAGTTCTTC. Its protein is CASSRTSERAYYNEQFF.

The chain links TRBV14 to TRBJ2-5, with a possible D match to TRBD2 (6 bases). V was pared by 1 base and J by 5 bases, with 17 bases between. The CDR3 is made up of 16 amino acids. CDR1 and CDR2 (germline): SGHDN, FVKESK. CDR3 nucleotides: TGTGCCAGCAGCCAAGGTAGCGGCGGAGCCGGGGAGACCCAGTACTTC. The encoded protein is CASSQGSGGAGETQYF.

This sequence joins TRBV20-1 and TRBJ2-5; TRBD2 agrees at 9 bases. The DNA matches TRBJ2-7 better at its end, which makes the J call doubtful. The CDR3 runs 14 residues. CDR1 DFQATT and CDR2 SNEGSKA come from the germline V gene (reference sequence). The chain's CDR3 is CSARVGTSSYEQYF. DNA for the CDR3: TGCAGTGCTAGAGTCGGGACTAGCAGCTACGAGCAGTACTTC.

This chain joins TRBV18 and TRBJ1-5; 7 bases fit TRBD1. V was pared by 3 bases and J by 5 bases, with 4 bases of the junction left unmatched. CDR3 size: 14 residues. Germline values: CDR1 KGHSH, CDR2 LQKENI. For the CDR3, the DNA is TGTGCCAGCTCACCGACAGGGCCCGATCAGCCCCAGCATTTT. Amino acids: CASSPTGPDQPQHF. The full variable domain, rest sourced from reference TRBV18 and TRBJ1-5, is NAGVMQNPRHLVRRRGQEARLRCSPMKGHSHVYWYRQLPEEGLKFMVYLQKENIIDESGMPKERFSAEFPKEGPSILRIQQVVRGDSAAYFCASSPTGPDQPQHFGDGTRLSIL.